These 20 T cell receptor beta chains share one sample of origin, sequenced in a study of cytomegalovirus exposure and HLA in healthy donors. The PCR contained 60 Vbeta and 13 Jbeta primers. Here immunoSEQ multiplex PCR was the method, and the copy in TCRdb shows in-frame clones only, minus some. Here the sample spans 200,000 to 250,000 clones, around 81% being singletons. The specimen sequenced was PBMCs. Receptors were obtained from a woman between 55 and 75 years old in good health and CMV-seropositive.

The table lists this clone with a few counts. V is TRBV4-1 and J is TRBJ2-1; 7 positions match TRBD2. Germline CDR1 and CDR2: MGHRA and YSYEKL. The CDR3 consists of 12 residues. Losses at the gene ends were 4 bases for V and 10 bases for J; bases not matched to a gene: 4. This CDR3 is CASSRQGGEQFF. In nucleotides, the CDR3 is TGCGCCAGCAGCCGCCAGGGAGGGGAGCAGTTCTTC.

The CDR3 here is CASTQQFSNQPQHF. CDR3 in DNA: TGTGCCAGTACTCAACAGTTTAGCAATCAGCCCCAGCATTTT. The V and J genes are TRBV19 and TRBJ1-5, with D hard to call. Germline values: CDR1 LNHDA, CDR2 SQIVND (reference sequence). The ends were cut back, 7 bases at V and 0 bases at J, with 10 bases in the middle. The CDR3 consists of 14 residues.

The rearrangement joins TRBV4-2 to TRBJ2-7; D possibly corresponds to TRBD1 (6 bases). Germline assignment: CDR1 LGHNA and CDR2 YNFKEQ. V was cut by 4 bases and J by 3 bases, with 19 bases left in between. The CDR3 covers 16 residues. CDR3 DNA sequence: TGTGCCAGCAGCCTAGAACCGGGACAATCGGGCTACGAGCAGTACTTC. Encoded protein: CASSLEPGQSGYEQYF.

V usage is TRBV2 and J usage is TRBJ2-3; D is possibly TRBD1 (6 bases). The CDR3 is made up of 15 amino acids. The V end was cut by 2 bases, the J end by 6 bases, with 15 bases between. Germline V lookup: CDR1 SNHLY, CDR2 FYNNEI. CDR3 sequence reads: CASSEWAGTGDTQYF. The CDR3, as DNA: TGTGCCAGCAGTGAATGGGCAGGAACAGGGGATACGCAGTATTTT.

This sequence joins TRBV4-1 and TRBJ2-7, with 10 positions matching TRBD2. Germline assignment: CDR1 MGHRA and CDR2 YSYEKL. J lost 5 bases, V lost 0 bases, and 10 bases had no gene match. The CDR3 totals 17 residues. The CDR3 spells CASSQDGLADSPHEQYF. The CDR3 DNA follows: TGCGCCAGCAGCCAAGATGGACTAGCGGATAGTCCCCACGAGCAGTACTTC.

V gene TRBV9 combines with J gene TRBJ1-1, with a possible D match to TRBD1 (6 bases). Germline CDR1 is SGDLS and CDR2 is YYNGEE. V was trimmed by 3 bases and J by 3 bases, leaving 15 bases between them. This CDR3 is 15 amino acids long. CDR3 sequence reads: CASSGGAGAYTEAFF. The CDR3 region has the DNA TGTGCCAGCAGCGGCGGAGCAGGGGCGTACACTGAAGCTTTCTTT.

This chain uses TRBV6-5 with TRBJ2-6; D is undetermined. The CDR3 totals 14 residues. In germline, CDR1 is MNHEY, CDR2 SVGAGI. Deletions cut 6 bases from V and 1 base from J, with 7 bases between. CDR3: CASRLISGANVLTF. In nucleotides, the CDR3 is TGTGCCAGCAGACTGATATCTGGGGCCAACGTCCTGACTTTC.

This sequence joins TRBV5-4 and TRBJ1-2; 7 bases align to TRBD1. J was trimmed by 4 bases and V by 5 bases; bases with no gene match: 5. In germline, CDR1 is SGHNT, CDR2 YYREEE (reference sequence). The length of the CDR3 is 13 residues. For the CDR3, the DNA is TGTGCCAGCAGGGATGACAGGGTCTATGGCTACACCTTC. Translating it yields CASRDDRVYGYTF.

The CDR3, as DNA: TGTGCCAGCAGCCCGCCGGATAAGTGCGGTAATGAAAAACTGTTTTTT. As protein: CASSPPDKCGNEKLFF. The chain couples TRBV7-3 to TRBJ1-4; no clear D gene. This CDR3 is 16 amino acids long. The germline V and J ends were trimmed by 5 bases and 4 bases, with 17 bases remaining between them. Germline V gene data show CDR1 as SGHTA and CDR2 as FQGTGA.

This chain uses TRBV5-6 with TRBJ2-1; maybe TRBD2 (5 bases). The ends were cut back, 0 bases at V and 1 base at J, with 11 bases in the middle. This CDR3 is built from 16 residues. CDR1 and CDR2 (germline): SGHDT, YYEEEE. Here the CDR3 reads CASSLEVERSYNEQFF. The CDR3 region has the DNA TGTGCCAGCAGCTTGGAGGTGGAGCGGTCCTACAATGAGCAGTTCTTC. Full variable domain (outside the CDR3, taken from reference TRBV5-6 and TRBJ2-1): DAGVTQSPTHLIKTRGQQVTLRCSPKSGHDTVSWYQQALGQGPQFIFQYYEEEERQRGNFPDRFSGHQFPNYSSELNVNALLLGDSALYLCASSLEVERSYNEQFFGPGTRLTVL.

This rearrangement joins TRBV29-1 to TRBJ2-5; maybe TRBD1 (5 bases). CDR1 SQVTM and CDR2 ANQGSEA come from the germline V gene. V dropped 5 bases and J dropped 10 bases, with 11 bases sitting between them. This CDR3 region has 10 residues. Written as DNA, the CDR3 is TGCAGCGTTTCTCTAGGGGACCAGTACTTC. This gives the protein CSVSLGDQYF.

V and J are TRBV21-1 and TRBJ1-1; the table's D call TRBD1 went unverified against the DNA. TRBV21-1 is listed as a pseudogene. This CDR3 is built from 14 residues. The CDR3 coding sequence is TGTGCCAGCTCTATGGACAGGGTGAAGACTGAAGCTTTCTTT. It translates to CASSMDRVKTEAFF.

The chain employs TRBV7-8 and TRBJ2-7, with D hard to call. Germline CDR1 and CDR2: SGHVS and FQNEAQ. V lost 1 base to trimming and J lost 0 bases, with 13 bases between them. This CDR3 is built from 16 residues. The CDR3 bases are TGTGCCAGCAGCTTAGGAGGTGCCTCAACCTCCTACGAGCAGTACTTC. Protein: CASSLGGASTSYEQYF.

The chain combines TRBV9 with TRBJ2-2; D might be TRBD2 (6 bases). This CDR3 comprises 14 residues. Germline V gene data show CDR1 as SGDLS and CDR2 as YYNGEE. The V end lost 2 bases, the J end lost 1 base, and 6 bases lay between the germline ends. CDR3 bases: TGTGCCAGCAGCGTCGGGGGGAACACCGGGGAGCTGTTTTTT. Translating gives CASSVGGNTGELFF.

The V and J genes are TRBV29-1 and TRBJ1-2; D not certain. Germline V gene sequence: CDR1 SQVTM, CDR2 ANQGSEA. The CDR3 loop spans 13 amino acids. The V gene lost 4 bases and the J gene lost 4 bases, with 13 bases spanning the gap. For the CDR3, the DNA is TGCAGCGTTGGAAGTTTTCGAGGCTATGGCTACACCTTC. Protein product: CSVGSFRGYGYTF. The whole variable domain, remainder taken from reference TRBV29-1 and TRBJ1-2, is SAVISQKPSRDICQRGTSLTIQCQVDSQVTMMFWYRQQPGQSLTLIATANQGSEATYESGFVIDKFPISRPNLTFSTLTVSNMSPEDSSIYLCSVGSFRGYGYTFGSGTRLTVV.

The rearrangement uses TRBV5-4 and TRBJ2-7; TRBD2 agrees at 14 bases. After removal of 4 bases from V and 2 bases from J, the junction contained 5 bases not matched to a gene. The germline gives CDR1 SGHNT, CDR2 YYREEE (reference sequence). The CDR3 extends over 16 amino acids. CDR3 coding DNA: TGTGCCAGCAGCCCTGAGACTAGCGGGAGGGCCTACGAGCAGTACTTC. It is translated as CASSPETSGRAYEQYF.

This chain connects TRBV28 to TRBJ1-3; unclear D gene. The V end lost 1 base, the J end lost 2 bases, and 12 bases lay between the germline ends. Germline V gives CDR1 MDHEN, CDR2 SYDVKM. The CDR3 has 16 residues. For the CDR3, the DNA is TGTGCCAGCAGTTTATCGGGGAAACTAACTGGAAACACCATATATTTT. The encoded protein is CASSLSGKLTGNTIYF.

The CDR3 nucleotides are TGTGTCAGAAGCTTAGTTAGGCTAGAAGAGACCCAGTACTTC. Protein: CVRSLVRLEETQYF. The chain joins TRBV7-5 to TRBJ2-5; TRBD2, the table's D call, lacks a check against the DNA. TRBV7-5 is designated a pseudogene. CDR3 length: 14 amino acids.

This clone was seen once. The chain has TRBV28 and TRBJ2-1, with 10 bases fitting TRBD1. CDR3 length: 16 amino acids. Germline CDR1 reads MDHEN; CDR2 reads SYDVKM. Trimming at V came to 1 base and at J to 8 bases, leaving 8 bases not matched to a gene. CDR3 coding DNA: TGTGCCAGCAGTTTATCCCCGGGACAGGGGCCGTATGAGCAGTTCTTC. It specifies CASSLSPGQGPYEQFF.

This clone turned up a few times. V gene TRBV27 combines with J gene TRBJ1-2; no reliable D call. This CDR3 comprises 14 residues. Germline-derived CDR1 and CDR2 are MNHEY and SMNVEV (reference sequence). V lost 5 bases to trimming and J lost 4 bases, with 14 bases between them. For the CDR3, the DNA is TGTGCCAGCAGTAGTAGAGATGGACTCTATGGCTACACCTTC. Translated: CASSSRDGLYGYTF.